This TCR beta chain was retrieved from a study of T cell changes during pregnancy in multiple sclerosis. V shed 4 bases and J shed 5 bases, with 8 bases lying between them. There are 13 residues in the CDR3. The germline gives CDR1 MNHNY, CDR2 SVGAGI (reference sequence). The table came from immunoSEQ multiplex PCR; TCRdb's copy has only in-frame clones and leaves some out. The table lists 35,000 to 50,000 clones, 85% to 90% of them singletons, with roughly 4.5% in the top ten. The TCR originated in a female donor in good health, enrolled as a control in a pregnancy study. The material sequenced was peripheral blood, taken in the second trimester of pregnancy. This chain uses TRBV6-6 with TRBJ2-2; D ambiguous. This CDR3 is CASSSGVTGELFF. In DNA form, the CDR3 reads TGTGCCAGCAGTTCTGGAGTTACCGGGGAGCTGTTTTTT.